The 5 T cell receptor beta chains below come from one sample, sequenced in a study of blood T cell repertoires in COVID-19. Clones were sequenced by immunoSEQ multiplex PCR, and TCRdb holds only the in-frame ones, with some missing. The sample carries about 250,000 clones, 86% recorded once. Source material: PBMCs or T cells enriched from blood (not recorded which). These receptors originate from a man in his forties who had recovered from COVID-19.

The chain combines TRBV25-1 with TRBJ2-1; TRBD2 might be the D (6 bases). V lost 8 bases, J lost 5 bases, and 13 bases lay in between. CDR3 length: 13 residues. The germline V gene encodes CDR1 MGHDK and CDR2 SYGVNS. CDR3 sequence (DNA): TGTGCCAGCTCTGGGACTCACAACAATGAGCAGTTCTTC. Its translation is CASSGTHNNEQFF. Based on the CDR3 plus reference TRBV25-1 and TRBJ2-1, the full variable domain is EADIYQTPRYLVIGTGKKITLECSQTMGHDKMYWYQQDPGMELHLIHYSYGVNSTEKGDLSSESTVSRIRTEHFPLTLESARPSHTSQYLCASSGTHNNEQFFGPGTRLTVL.

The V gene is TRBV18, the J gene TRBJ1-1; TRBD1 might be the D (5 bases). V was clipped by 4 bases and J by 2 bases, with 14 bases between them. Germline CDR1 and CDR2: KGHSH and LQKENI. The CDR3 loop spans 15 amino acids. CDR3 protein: CASSLGHNGNTEAFF. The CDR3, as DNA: TGTGCCAGCTCACTCGGACATAACGGAAACACTGAAGCTTTCTTT.

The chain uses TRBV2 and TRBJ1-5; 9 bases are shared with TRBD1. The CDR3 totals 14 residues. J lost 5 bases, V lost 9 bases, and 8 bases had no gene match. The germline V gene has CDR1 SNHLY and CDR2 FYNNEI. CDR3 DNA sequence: TGTGCCAGTAACGGACAGGGGATGGATCAGCCCCAGCATTTT. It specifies CASNGQGMDQPQHF.

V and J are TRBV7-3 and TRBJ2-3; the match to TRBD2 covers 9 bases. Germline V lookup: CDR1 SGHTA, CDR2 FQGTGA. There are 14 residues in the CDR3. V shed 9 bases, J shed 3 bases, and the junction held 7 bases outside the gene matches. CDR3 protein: CASKRSGGTDTQYF. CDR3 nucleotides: TGTGCCAGTAAGCGGAGCGGGGGGACAGATACGCAGTATTTT.

CDR3 sequence reads: CAWSTGPQNSPLHF. The CDR3 DNA is TGTGCCTGGTCGACAGGGCCACAAAATTCACCCCTCCACTTT. This chain connects TRBV30 to TRBJ1-6; 7 nucleotides match TRBD1. Trimming took 5 bases from V and 7 from J; bases not matched to a gene: 8. CDR1 and CDR2 (germline): GTSNPN, SVGIG (reference sequence). This CDR3 contains 14 residues. Together with reference TRBV30 and TRBJ1-6, the CDR3 gives the full variable domain: SQTIHQWPATLVQPVGSPLSLECTVEGTSNPNLYWYRQAAGRGLQLLFYSVGIGQISSEVPQNLSASRPQDRQFILSSKKLLLSDSGFYLCAWSTGPQNSPLHFGNGTRLTVT.